These 32 T cell receptor beta chains were sequenced from one sample in a study of T cell responses to AZD1222 COVID-19 vaccine. TCRdb's copy holds only in-frame clones and misses some; the assay was immunoSEQ multiplex PCR. The sample consists of around 150,000 clones, 85% to 90% of them appearing once. Sequencing was performed on peripheral blood, taken 28 days after the second AZD1222 dose. Source of these receptors: an adult who received the AZD1222 COVID-19 vaccine.

This chain links TRBV7-8 with TRBJ2-2; a possible D gene is TRBD1 (6 bases). CDR3 length equals 14 residues. Trimming left V 1 base short and J 6 bases short, with 9 bases between. Germline CDR1 reads SGHVS; CDR2 reads FQNEAQ. CDR3 sequence: CASSLEGHPGELFF. In DNA form, the CDR3 reads TGTGCCAGCAGCTTAGAGGGACACCCCGGGGAGCTGTTTTTT.

Notes on this clone: The sample has other DNA sequences that encode this CDR3 too. The chain has TRBV25-1 and TRBJ1-6, with D possibly being TRBD1 (6 bases). Germline CDR1 reads MGHDK; CDR2 reads SYGVNS. This CDR3 has 13 amino acids. V was pared by 7 bases and J by 4 bases, with 8 bases between. CDR3 bases: TGTGCCAGCAAGGGACAATATAATTCACCCCTCCACTTT. Translated, it gives CASKGQYNSPLHF.

This clone was counted between two and nine times. The CDR3 DNA is TGTGCCAGCAGCAGACAGGGTGACGGCTATGGCTACACCTTC. Translating gives CASSRQGDGYGYTF. V is TRBV6-5 and J is TRBJ1-2; TRBD1 matches at 7 bases. Germline-derived CDR1 and CDR2 are MNHEY and SVGAGI. With 6 bases clipped from V and 4 bases from J, the junction kept 8 bases outside the gene matches. CDR3 length: 14 residues.

The rearrangement joins TRBV5-1 to TRBJ1-1; TRBD1 matches at 8 bases. Germline CDR1 SGHRS, CDR2 YFSETQ. V dropped 3 bases and J dropped 5; count of bases not matched to a gene: 9. The CDR3 runs to 15 residues. The CDR3 nucleotides are TGCGCCAGCAGCTCGATCAGGGGGCTGGGTACTGAAGCTTTCTTT. The encoded protein is CASSSIRGLGTEAFF.

CDR3 coding DNA: TGTGCCAGCAGGTACCAAAAAGAGACCCAGTACTTC. Translated, it gives CASRYQKETQYF. The V gene is TRBV28, the J gene TRBJ2-5; D unresolved. Germline CDR1 MDHEN, CDR2 SYDVKM. This CDR3 is built from 12 residues. The V gene lost 6 bases and the J gene lost 3 bases, with 8 bases spanning the gap.

This chain connects TRBV6-6 to TRBJ1-4; D is unclear. Trimming took 10 bases from V and 0 from J, leaving 6 bases between them. CDR3 length equals 12 residues. Germline V gene data show CDR1 as MNHNY and CDR2 as SVGAGI (reference sequence). CDR3 loop: CATAATNEKLFF. CDR3 nucleotide sequence: TGTGCCACTGCAGCAACTAATGAAAAACTGTTTTTT.

The chain employs TRBV12-3 or TRBV12-4 and TRBJ2-1, with TRBD1 matching over 8 bases. V shed 8 bases, J shed 16 bases, and the junction held 16 bases outside the gene matches. This CDR3 comprises 13 residues. The CDR3, as DNA: TGTGCCAGCGGGCTATTAACAGGGGGAGTAGGATTCTTC. Its protein is CASGLLTGGVGFF.

The chain links TRBV10-3 to TRBJ1-1, with 10 bases matching TRBD1. The CDR3 is 15 residues long. V lost 6 bases, J lost 0 bases, and 4 bases stayed unmatched. Germline CDR1 is ENHRY and CDR2 is SYGVKD. For the CDR3, the DNA is TGTGCCATCAGGGGACAGGGGATCATGAACACTGAAGCTTTCTTT. This encodes CAIRGQGIMNTEAFF.

The rearrangement uses TRBV3-1 (or the pseudogene TRBV3-2) and TRBJ1-2; D unresolved. This CDR3 spans 15 amino acids. The germline CDR1 and CDR2 sequences are LGHDT and YNNKEL (reference sequence). Deletions cut 0 bases from V and 4 bases from J, with 12 bases between. Written as DNA, the CDR3 is TGTGCCAGCAGCCAAGATCGCGGCAGCAGCTATGGCTACACCTTC. Protein: CASSQDRGSSYGYTF.

This chain joins TRBV4-1 and TRBJ2-5; D possibly matches TRBD1 or TRBD2 (5 bases each). The V gene's germline CDR1 is MGHRA and CDR2 YSYEKL. Trimming cost V 0 bases and J 3 bases, with 8 bases left between them. This CDR3 has 14 amino acids. CDR3 loop: CASSQDGGKETQYF. The CDR3 bases are TGCGCCAGCAGCCAAGATGGGGGAAAAGAGACCCAGTACTTC.

This clone was counted a single time. The chain links TRBV6-5 to TRBJ2-1; D perhaps matches TRBD2 (6 bases). With 2 bases removed from V and 0 bases from J, the gap between germline ends came to 8 bases. The CDR3 is 15 residues long. Germline V gene sequence: CDR1 MNHEY, CDR2 SVGAGI. In DNA form, the CDR3 reads TGTGCCAGCAGTTACAAAGCGGGCTCCTACAATGAGCAGTTCTTC. Translation: CASSYKAGSYNEQFF.

In this sample, this clone turned up a few times. The chain uses TRBV11-2 and TRBJ1-1, with D uncertain. The CDR3 runs 13 residues. With 1 base removed from V and 10 bases from J, the gap between germline ends came to 13 bases. Germline V lookup: CDR1 SGHAT, CDR2 FQNNGV. CDR3 nucleotide sequence: TGTGCCAGCAGCTTAGCGGCGCTCAGCGCAGCTTTCTTT. Its protein is CASSLAALSAAFF.

The chain links TRBV29-1 to TRBJ2-3; tentative D call: TRBD2 (5 bases). Germline CDR1 reads SQVTM; CDR2 reads ANQGSEA. V lost 6 bases, J lost 9 bases, and 19 bases lay in between. The CDR3 length is 13 residues. The CDR3 loop is CSVGSADTQTQYF. CDR3 DNA sequence: TGCAGCGTCGGGTCAGCGGATACCCAAACGCAGTATTTT.

This clone has a single count. The chain employs TRBV11-1 and TRBJ1-1; TRBD1 might be the D (5 bases). The CDR3 is 15 residues long. CDR1 and CDR2 from the germline V gene are SGHAT and FQDESV (reference sequence). V lost 5 bases, J lost 1 base, and 14 bases lay in between. DNA of the CDR3: TGTGCCAGCAGCCGCTGGGAGGGGACGAACACTGAAGCTTTCTTT. Translating it yields CASSRWEGTNTEAFF.

This chain joins TRBV11-1 and TRBJ1-2; the match to TRBD1 covers 7 bases. Germline-derived CDR1 and CDR2 are SGHAT and FQDESV (reference sequence). The CDR3 extends over 15 amino acids. Germline trimming cut 6 bases from V and 6 bases from J; bases unmatched to any gene: 13. The CDR3 is CASSSITGAGDGYTF. The DNA for the CDR3 is TGTGCCAGCAGTTCAATAACAGGGGCCGGTGATGGCTACACCTTC.

This chain joins TRBV11-1 and TRBJ2-1; 9 bases match TRBD2. From germline, CDR1 is SGHAT and CDR2 FQDESV (reference sequence). The junction had 9 bases not matched to a gene; V was cut back by 0 bases and J by 9 bases. The CDR3 extends over 16 amino acids. The CDR3 reads CASSLARGGGAGEQFF. As DNA, the CDR3 is TGTGCCAGCAGCTTAGCGCGTGGCGGGGGGGCCGGTGAGCAGTTCTTC.

This clone has just a few counts. The rearrangement links TRBV27 to TRBJ1-5, with 7 bases identical to TRBD1. J gave up 5 bases and V 4 bases, and 5 bases lay outside the gene matches. The CDR3 totals 14 residues. The germline V gene encodes CDR1 MNHEY and CDR2 SMNVEV (reference sequence). CDR3 amino acids: CASSSTGMDQPQHF. The CDR3 nucleotides are TGTGCCAGCAGTTCGACAGGGATGGATCAGCCCCAGCATTTT.

J is TRBJ2-2 and V is TRBV5-1; D is unclear. This CDR3 is built from 15 residues. From germline, CDR1 is SGHRS and CDR2 YFSETQ. With 2 bases removed from V and 0 bases from J, the gap between germline ends came to 8 bases. The CDR3, as DNA: TGCGCCAGCAGCTTTGTGGAAACGAACACCGGGGAGCTGTTTTTT. Translating it yields CASSFVETNTGELFF.

The genes are TRBV18 and TRBJ1-2; D is unresolved. CDR3 length equals 13 residues. In germline, CDR1 is KGHSH, CDR2 LQKENI. The V end was cut by 3 bases, the J end by 3 bases, with 8 bases between. The CDR3 loop reads CASSPGNYYGYTF. The CDR3 DNA reads TGTGCCAGCTCACCCGGCAATTACTATGGCTACACCTTC.

The CDR3 loop is CASSEIPGNTIYF. In DNA, the CDR3 is TGTGCCAGCAGCGAAATCCCGGGAAACACCATATATTTT. The chain has TRBV7-3 and TRBJ1-3; D is unclear. Germline loops: CDR1 SGHTA, CDR2 FQGTGA. Trimming removed 5 bases at V and 4 bases at J, with 9 bases between. The CDR3 loop spans 13 amino acids. Drawing the rest from reference TRBV7-3 and TRBJ1-3, the complete variable domain is GAGVSQTPSNKVTEKGKYVELRCDPISGHTALYWYRQSLGQGPEFLIYFQGTGAADDSGLPNDRFFAVRPEGSVSTLKIQRTERGDSAVYLCASSEIPGNTIYFGEGSWLTVV.

V gene TRBV4-1 combines with J gene TRBJ1-2; 12 bases are shared with TRBD1. CDR1 is MGHRA, CDR2 YSYEKL, per germline. The CDR3 consists of 15 residues. Trimming took 4 bases from V and 14 from J; bases not matched to a gene: 14. CDR3 bases: TGCGCCAGCAGCCTAACCGGGACAGGGGGCGGAATCGGAACCTTC. Protein: CASSLTGTGGGIGTF.

This clone has a handful of counts. The chain carries TRBV5-1 and TRBJ2-3; a possible D gene is TRBD1 (5 bases). This CDR3 region has 15 residues. Trimming took 0 bases from V and 5 from J, leaving 13 bases between them. Germline V gene sequence: CDR1 SGHRS, CDR2 YFSETQ. CDR3: CASSLAEGVGDTQYF. CDR3 nucleotide sequence: TGCGCCAGCAGCTTGGCGGAAGGGGTGGGAGATACGCAGTATTTT.

The chain combines TRBV19 with TRBJ1-2; maybe TRBD1 (6 bases). Looked up from germline, CDR1 is LNHDA and CDR2 is SQIVND (reference sequence). V was pared by 3 bases and J by 5 bases, with 13 bases between. The CDR3 is 14 residues long. The CDR3 DNA reads as TGTGCCAGTAGTATGTCTAGGGGGGTTTATGGCTACACCTTC. Translated: CASSMSRGVYGYTF.

This chain uses TRBV27 with TRBJ1-1, with a weak D call TRBD1 (6 bases). CDR1 and CDR2 (germline): MNHEY, SMNVEV (reference sequence). This CDR3 comprises 15 residues. V dropped 3 bases and J dropped 1 base, with 12 bases sitting between them. Here the CDR3 reads CASSFSGAKNTEAFF. CDR3 sequence (DNA): TGTGCCAGCAGTTTTTCAGGGGCGAAGAACACTGAAGCTTTCTTT.

To note about this clone: With a much larger clone just one base away, this may be a read error. The chain has TRBV5-8 and TRBJ1-2, with 7 bases fitting TRBD1. V shed 0 bases and J 4 bases; nucleotides not matched to a gene: 0. Germline CDR1 is SGHTS and CDR2 is YDEGEE. The CDR3 runs to 13 residues. CDR3 protein: CASSLDRGYGYTF. In DNA, the CDR3 is TGTGCCAGCAGCTTGGACAGGGGCTATGGCTACACCTTC.

The chain employs TRBV6-5 and TRBJ1-4; TRBD1 is a possible D gene (5 bases). V was cut by 6 bases and J by 3 bases, with 11 bases left in between. CDR1 and CDR2 (germline): MNHEY, SVGAGI. The CDR3 totals 14 residues. DNA of the CDR3: TGTGCCAGCAGGCGGAGGGACCCTAATGAAAAACTGTTTTTT. It encodes CASRRRDPNEKLFF.

The rearrangement joins TRBV5-5 to TRBJ2-7; a weak D match, TRBD2 (6 bases). The CDR3 runs to 13 residues. Per germline, CDR1 SGHKS and CDR2 YYEKEE (reference sequence). V gave up 2 bases and J gave up 2 bases, with 8 bases separating them. For the CDR3, the DNA is TGTGCCAGCAGCTTCAGGGAGGCCTACGAGCAGTACTTC. Its translation: CASSFREAYEQYF.

The rearrangement joins TRBV6-5 to TRBJ1-5; 10 bases map to TRBD1. Trimming took 4 bases from V and 3 from J; bases not matched to a gene: 3. CDR1 MNHEY and CDR2 SVGAGI come from the germline V gene. The CDR3 is made up of 15 amino acids. The CDR3 DNA reads TGTGCCAGCAGTTTCGGACAGGGGGACAATCAGCCCCAGCATTTT. Amino acid sequence: CASSFGQGDNQPQHF.

The rearrangement links TRBV9 to TRBJ2-2, with D perhaps matching TRBD2 (6 bases). This CDR3 comprises 17 residues. Trimming stripped 4 bases from V and 1 base from J, with 17 bases between. The germline CDR1 and CDR2 sequences are SGDLS and YYNGEE. CDR3 nucleotides: TGTGCCAGCAGCCCCCTGGAGGGGCGGGGGAACACCGGGGAGCTGTTTTTT. It encodes CASSPLEGRGNTGELFF.

This rearrangement joins TRBV7-2 to TRBJ1-1; D remains unclear. This CDR3 is 15 amino acids long. Trimming took off 0 bases at V and 5 bases at J, with 13 bases between the two ends. Germline CDR1 is SGHTA and CDR2 is FQGNSA. CDR3: CASSLAFAGWTEAFF. CDR3 sequence (DNA): TGTGCCAGCAGCTTAGCTTTCGCGGGCTGGACTGAAGCTTTCTTT.

The V call is TRBV12-3 or TRBV12-4, the J call TRBJ2-2; maybe TRBD2 (5 bases). V dropped 7 bases and J dropped 4 bases, with 10 bases sitting between them. The CDR3 is 13 amino acids. The CDR3 DNA follows: TGTGCCAGCAACGCTGCGGGCACCGGGGAGCTGTTTTTT. This gives the protein CASNAAGTGELFF.

V is TRBV27 and J is TRBJ2-3; 11 bases align to TRBD1. Germline CDR1 and CDR2: MNHEY and SMNVEV (reference sequence). There are 18 residues in the CDR3. The trim removed 8 bases at V and 4 bases at J, leaving 17 bases unmatched. The CDR3 DNA is TGTGCCAGCTTGAGGGTACCTACGAGGACAGGGGGCGCAGATACGCAGTATTTT. It specifies CASLRVPTRTGGADTQYF.